This TCR beta chain came from a study of neurological immune-mediated disorders. General study points: Among expanded clones, no CDR3 amino acid sequences were shared across subjects, a pattern suggesting private repertoires in all groups. Phylogenetically, 18 of 34 multiple sclerosis patients' repertoires fell into one related-CDR3 cluster, a possible signature.

This clonotype has ten or more counts. Its antigen is not known. The cDNA came from 5'RACE with 10-nucleotide random UMIs. TCRdb analysed the 5' RACE reads with MiXCR anew, one entry per CDR3 protein. This sample has about 62,000 distinct CDR3 sequences, with around 4.7% found just once. CDR3 length equals 14 residues. V gave up 4 bases and J gave up 5 bases, with 14 bases separating them. Germline CDR1 is SGHRS and CDR2 is YFSETQ. This sequence joins TRBV5-1 and TRBJ2-3; possible D gene TRBD1, 6 bases. The sequence was obtained from a woman aged 50 to 60 with multiple sclerosis. Sequencing was performed on PBMCs. The CDR3: CASSILQGRDTQYF. CDR3 coding DNA: TGCGCCAGCAGCATCCTACAGGGTAGAGATACGCAGTATTTT.